The 25 T cell receptor beta chains below all came from one sample that was sequenced in a study of regulatory T cells in long-lasting Graves disease. CDR3-region Arm-PCR and iRepertoire HTBI primers produced the TCR beta libraries. TCRdb fed the multiplex PCR reads into MiXCR, producing one record per CDR3 protein. The table has 400,000 to 450,000 distinct CDR3 sequences, around a quarter seen once. Time point meaning: persistent/refractory GD, antithyroid drugs over 5 years with positive TRAb. Following extraction of RNA from PBMCs, that RNA was used to make the TCR library. The source was peripheral blood mononuclear cells (PBMCs), collected when the disease was refractory, from a patient treated with antithyroid drugs. The receptor set was obtained from a female donor with Graves disease.

The V and J genes are TRBV7-2 and TRBJ2-3; maybe TRBD2 (8 bases). The CDR3 sequence is 16 residues long. CDR1 is SGHTA and CDR2 is FQGNSA in the germline V gene. V was clipped by 1 base and J by 8 bases, with 19 bases between them. Here the CDR3 reads CASSLGGQGGLVTQYF. In DNA form, the CDR3 reads TGTGCCAGCAGCTTAGGGGGGCAGGGGGGACTAGTTACGCAGTATTTT.

The rearrangement uses TRBV3-1 and TRBJ1-4, with D possibly TRBD1 on 6 matching bases. The CDR3 length is 16 residues. The V and J ends lost 0 bases and 0 bases respectively, with 8 bases between them. The V gene's germline CDR1 is LGHDT and CDR2 YNNKEL (reference sequence). This CDR3 reads CASSQDPGATNEKLFF. The CDR3 DNA reads as TGTGCCAGCAGCCAAGATCCAGGGGCAACTAATGAAAAACTGTTTTTT.

This clonotype was picked up a small number of times. The V gene is TRBV6-1, the J gene TRBJ1-1, with TRBD1 identical over 8 bases. In germline, CDR1 is MNHNS, CDR2 SASEGT. J lost 3 bases, V lost 5 bases, and 11 bases had no gene match. The CDR3 runs to 16 residues. This CDR3 reads CASSLSAGTGDTEAFF. CDR3 in DNA: TGTGCCAGCAGTCTCAGTGCCGGGACAGGCGACACTGAAGCTTTCTTT.

V gene TRBV5-4 combines with J gene TRBJ2-7, with 9 bases identical to TRBD2. With V trimmed by 0 bases and J by 3 bases, 4 bases remained unmatched. CDR1 is SGHNT and CDR2 is YYREEE in the germline V gene (reference sequence). The CDR3 is 15 residues long. Here the CDR3 reads CASSLVGSGSYEQYF. The CDR3 DNA reads as TGTGCCAGCAGCTTGGTGGGTAGCGGGAGCTACGAGCAGTACTTC.

This clonotype was recorded at least ten times. The J gene is TRBJ2-7, the V gene TRBV27, with D perhaps TRBD2 (6 bases). V lost 4 bases and J 2 bases, leaving 15 bases between the germline ends. CDR1 MNHEY and CDR2 SMNVEV come from the germline V gene (reference sequence). This CDR3 contains 15 residues. CDR3 protein: CASSSPGEPTYEQYF. CDR3 nucleotides: TGTGCCAGCAGTTCACCGGGGGAACCGACCTACGAGCAGTACTTC.

This clonotype showed up many times. V is TRBV6-5 and J is TRBJ2-7; D may be TRBD2 (5 bases). Trimming stripped 2 bases from V and 6 bases from J, with 23 bases between. Germline-derived CDR1 and CDR2 are MNHEY and SVGAGI. The CDR3 sequence is 17 residues long. This CDR3 is CASSYNRGKILRSEQYF. In DNA, the CDR3 is TGTGCCAGCAGTTACAATCGAGGGAAGATCCTCCGATCCGAGCAGTACTTC.

This chain links TRBV5-1 with TRBJ2-7; the D gene is possibly TRBD1 (5 bases). V dropped 1 base and J dropped 3 bases, with 14 bases sitting between them. Germline V gene lookup returns CDR1 SGHRS and CDR2 YFSETQ. This CDR3 region has 15 residues. Here the CDR3 DNA reads TGCGCCAGCAGCTTGTTGGGGCAACTCCACTACGAGCAGTACTTC. This codes for CASSLLGQLHYEQYF.

This clonotype has at least ten counts. The J gene is TRBJ1-1, the V gene TRBV28; no reliable D call. Between the trimmed V and J ends, which lost 0 bases and 0 bases, there was a span of 8 bases. Germline loops: CDR1 MDHEN, CDR2 SYDVKM. This CDR3 spans 15 amino acids. CDR3 DNA sequence: TGTGCCAGCAGTTTATGGGGCGGATTGAACACTGAAGCTTTCTTT. Its protein is CASSLWGGLNTEAFF.

In this sample, this clonotype turned up a few times. The rearrangement joins TRBV18 to TRBJ2-7, with TRBD1 matching 8 bases. The CDR3 runs to 15 residues. Germline V gene data show CDR1 as KGHSH and CDR2 as LQKENI. With 1 base clipped from V and 4 bases from J, the junction kept 6 bases outside the gene matches. The CDR3 reads CASSPRTGIEYEQYF. The CDR3 bases are TGTGCCAGCTCACCACGGACAGGGATTGAGTACGAGCAGTACTTC. The whole variable domain, remainder taken from reference TRBV18 and TRBJ2-7, is NAGVMQNPRHLVRRRGQEARLRCSPMKGHSHVYWYRQLPEEGLKFMVYLQKENIIDESGMPKERFSAEFPKEGPSILRIQQVVRGDSAAYFCASSPRTGIEYEQYFGPGTRLTVT.

A word on this clonotype: A far larger clone is a single base away, which makes a read error likely. The rearrangement uses TRBV6-6 and TRBJ1-1, with D maybe TRBD1 (6 bases). Per germline, CDR1 MNHNY and CDR2 SVGAGI (reference sequence). The CDR3 is 16 residues long. V was cut by 0 bases and J by 0 bases, with 11 bases left in between. CDR3 protein: CASSYSRGAMNTEAFF. In nucleotides, the CDR3 is TGTGCCAGCAGTTACTCGAGGGGGGCCATGAACACTGAAGCTTTCTTT.

This clonotype has more than one count but fewer than ten. The chain employs TRBV29-1 and TRBJ1-1, with D tentatively TRBD1 (6 bases). The V gene lost 3 bases and the J gene lost 3 bases, with 14 bases spanning the gap. The CDR3 consists of 14 residues. The germline V gene has CDR1 SQVTM and CDR2 ANQGSEA. The CDR3 bases are TGCAGCGTTGACAATTTTTGGGGGCACACTGAAGCTTTCTTT. Translating it yields CSVDNFWGHTEAFF.

This clonotype has at least ten counts. The rearrangement uses TRBV7-2 and TRBJ2-5; 9 nucleotides agree with TRBD1. The V and J ends lost 3 bases and 1 base, in that order; junction bases with no gene match: 6. Germline CDR1 and CDR2: SGHTA and FQGNSA. The CDR3 totals 16 residues. The DNA for the CDR3 is TGTGCCAGCAGCTTCCGACAGGGGGATGTCCAAGAGACCCAGTACTTC. Residues: CASSFRQGDVQETQYF. Full variable domain (rest looked up from reference TRBV7-2 and TRBJ2-5): GAGVSQSPSNKVTEKGKDVELRCDPISGHTALYWYRQSLGQGLEFLIYFQGNSAPDKSGLPSDRFSAERTGGSVSTLTIQRTQQEDSAVYLCASSFRQGDVQETQYFGPGTRLLVL.

This clonotype was observed a few times. This chain links TRBV28 with TRBJ1-2; D uncertain. Looked up from germline, CDR1 is MDHEN and CDR2 is SYDVKM. V was clipped by 10 bases and J by 4 bases, with 22 bases between them. This CDR3 comprises 15 residues. DNA for the CDR3: TGTGCCAACACTTACCGGGATAGATACTTCTATGGCTACACCTTC. Amino acids: CANTYRDRYFYGYTF.

The sample holds many counts of this clonotype. The chain couples TRBV10-3 to TRBJ2-5, with a tentative D call TRBD1 (6 bases). Trimming took off 0 bases at V and 6 bases at J, with 17 bases between the two ends. The CDR3 has 16 residues. CDR1 is ENHRY and CDR2 is SYGVKD in the germline V gene. CDR3 protein: CAISESGLQGSKTQYF. The CDR3 nucleotides are TGTGCCATCAGTGAGTCTGGGTTACAGGGCTCGAAGACCCAGTACTTC.

Details on this clonotype: A much larger clone sits a single nucleotide away, making a read error possible. This sequence joins TRBV7-2 and TRBJ1-4, with D uncertain. The DNA matches TRBJ1-6 better at its end, which makes the J call doubtful. The length of the CDR3 is 13 residues. Germline V gene data show CDR1 as SGHTA and CDR2 as FQGNSA. The CDR3 here is CAGSRAYNSPLHF. Written as DNA, the CDR3 is TGTGCCGGCAGCCGGGCCTATAATTCACCCCTCCACTTT.

This clonotype was detected a few times. The genes are TRBV19 and TRBJ2-6, with 8 bases fitting TRBD1. Germline CDR1 is LNHDA and CDR2 is SQIVND (reference sequence). J was trimmed by 2 bases and V by 5 bases; bases with no gene match: 8. This CDR3 spans 17 amino acids. The CDR3 nucleotides are TGTGCCAGTAGTGTAGGACAGGGAAAAGCTGGGGCCAACGTCCTGACTTTC. Its protein product is CASSVGQGKAGANVLTF.

The chain joins TRBV29-1 to TRBJ1-1; D might be TRBD1 (6 bases). This CDR3 is built from 17 residues. V gave up 3 bases and J gave up 0 bases, with 20 bases separating them. Germline V gene lookup returns CDR1 SQVTM and CDR2 ANQGSEA. As DNA, the CDR3 is TGCAGCGTTGAGGACCCTAGCAGGGGAGGATTGAACACTGAAGCTTTCTTT. Protein sequence: CSVEDPSRGGLNTEAFF.

V usage is TRBV7-3 and J usage is TRBJ2-7, with D hard to call. CDR3 length equals 14 residues. In germline, CDR1 is SGHTA, CDR2 FQGTGA. The V end lost 0 bases, the J end lost 0 bases, and 6 bases lay between the germline ends. CDR3 nucleotides: TGTGCCAGCAGCTTAACACCCACCTCCTACGAGCAGTACTTC. It codes for CASSLTPTSYEQYF.

This clonotype came up a few times. This chain joins TRBV6-1 and TRBJ2-7; D uncertain. CDR3 length: 15 residues. V shed 7 bases and J shed 0 bases, with 16 bases lying between them. Germline V gene sequence: CDR1 MNHNS, CDR2 SASEGT. CDR3 nucleotide sequence: TGTGCCAGCACCGTTATAGTTGGGTCCTCCTACGAGCAGTACTTC. Amino acid sequence: CASTVIVGSSYEQYF.

This clonotype occurred many times. This rearrangement joins TRBV3-1 to TRBJ2-7, with D possibly being TRBD2 (6 bases). Trimming removed 6 bases from V and 3 bases from J, with 15 bases in between. The CDR3 contains 14 residues. Germline V gives CDR1 LGHDT, CDR2 YNNKEL (reference sequence). In nucleotides, the CDR3 is TGTGCCAGCAGTTCCCACACCGGGAGCTACGAGCAGTACTTC. The encoded protein is CASSSHTGSYEQYF.

In regard to this clonotype: Relative to the germline gene, one junction end is altered; a read error may explain this. V gene TRBV28 combines with J gene TRBJ1-6; tentative D call: TRBD1 (5 bases). The CDR3 extends over 19 amino acids. From germline, CDR1 is MDHEN and CDR2 SYDVKM. The CDR3 is CAGSSPGGGATFSDSPLHF. For the CDR3, the DNA is TGTGCCGGCAGTTCACCTGGGGGAGGGGCCACCTTCTCGGATTCACCCCTCCACTTT. Variable domain in full (rest from reference TRBV28 and TRBJ1-6): DVKVTQSSRYLVKRTGEKVFLECVQDMDHENMFWYRQDPGLGLRLIYFSYDVKMKEKGDIPEGYSVSREKKERFSLILESASTNQTSMYLCAGSSPGGGATFSDSPLHFGNGTRLTVT.

This clonotype was seen ten or more times. The J gene is TRBJ1-2, the V gene TRBV28; 7 nucleotides line up with TRBD1. J gave up 3 bases and V 5 bases, and 6 bases lay outside the gene matches. Germline CDR1 MDHEN, CDR2 SYDVKM. CDR3 length equals 14 residues. As DNA, the CDR3 is TGTGCCAGCAGTACAGGGGTAGGAGACTATGGCTACACCTTC. Amino acid sequence: CASSTGVGDYGYTF.

With regard to this clonotype: With a far larger clone one base away, a read error is the likely cause. The gene calls are TRBV6-2 or TRBV6-3 and TRBJ1-2, with a tentative D call TRBD1 (6 bases). The CDR3 runs 13 residues. V lost 6 bases to trimming and J lost 2 bases, with 10 bases between them. Germline CDR1 and CDR2: MNHEY and SVGEGT. The CDR3 DNA reads TGTGCCAGCAGATGTACAGGGAACTATGGCTACACCTTC. Translating it yields CASRCTGNYGYTF.

CDR3 in amino acids: CAAQDRSGSYEQYF. CDR3 sequence (DNA): TGTGCCGCCCAAGATCGTAGCGGGAGCTACGAGCAGTACTTC. The chain employs TRBV6-2 or TRBV6-3 and TRBJ2-7; 9 bases are a match to TRBD2. The CDR3 spans 14 residues. Trimming took 11 bases from V and 3 from J; bases not matched to a gene: 11. Looked up from germline, CDR1 is MNHEY and CDR2 is SVGEGT.

In this sample, this clonotype turned up many times. This chain uses TRBV29-1 with TRBJ1-2; 7 positions agree with TRBD1. CDR1 is SQVTM, CDR2 ANQGSEA, per germline. This CDR3 is 16 amino acids long. J lost 3 bases, V lost 4 bases, and 14 bases had no gene match. CDR3 in amino acids: CSVGGADRQYDYGYTF. CDR3 DNA: TGCAGCGTTGGAGGGGCGGACAGGCAATACGACTATGGCTACACCTTC.